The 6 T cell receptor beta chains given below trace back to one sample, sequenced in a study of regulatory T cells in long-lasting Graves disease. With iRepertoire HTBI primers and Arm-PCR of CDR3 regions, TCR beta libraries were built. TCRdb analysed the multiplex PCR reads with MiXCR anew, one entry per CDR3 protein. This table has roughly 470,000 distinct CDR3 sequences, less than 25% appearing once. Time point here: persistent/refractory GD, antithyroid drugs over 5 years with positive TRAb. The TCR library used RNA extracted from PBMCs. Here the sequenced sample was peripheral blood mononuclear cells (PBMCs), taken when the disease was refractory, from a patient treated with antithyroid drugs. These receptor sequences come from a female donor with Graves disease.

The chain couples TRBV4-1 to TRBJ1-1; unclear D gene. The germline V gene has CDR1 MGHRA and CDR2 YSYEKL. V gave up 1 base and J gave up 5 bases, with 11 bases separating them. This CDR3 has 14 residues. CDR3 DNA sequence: TGCGCCAGCAGCCAAGCCTCGTGGGGAACTGAAGCTTTCTTT. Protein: CASSQASWGTEAFF.

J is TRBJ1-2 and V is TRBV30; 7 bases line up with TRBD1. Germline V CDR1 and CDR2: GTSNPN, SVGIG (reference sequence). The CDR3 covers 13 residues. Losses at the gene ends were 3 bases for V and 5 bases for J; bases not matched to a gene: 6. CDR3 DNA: TGTGCCTGGAGCGCTGGGACAGTATATGGCTACACCTTC. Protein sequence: CAWSAGTVYGYTF.

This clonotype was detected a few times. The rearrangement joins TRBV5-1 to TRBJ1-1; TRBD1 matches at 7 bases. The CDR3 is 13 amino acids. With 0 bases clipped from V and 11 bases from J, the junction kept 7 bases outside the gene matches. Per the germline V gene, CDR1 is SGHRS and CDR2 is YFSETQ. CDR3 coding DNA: TGCGCCAGCAGCTTGGTTTCCGACAGGGACGCTTTCTTT. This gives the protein CASSLVSDRDAFF.

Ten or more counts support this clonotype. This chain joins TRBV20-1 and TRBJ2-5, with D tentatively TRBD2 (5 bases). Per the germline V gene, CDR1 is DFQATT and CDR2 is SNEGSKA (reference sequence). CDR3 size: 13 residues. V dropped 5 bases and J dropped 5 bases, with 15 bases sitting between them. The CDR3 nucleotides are TGCAGTGCTCGAGCACGTAGCGAGGAGACCCAGTACTTC. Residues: CSARARSEETQYF.

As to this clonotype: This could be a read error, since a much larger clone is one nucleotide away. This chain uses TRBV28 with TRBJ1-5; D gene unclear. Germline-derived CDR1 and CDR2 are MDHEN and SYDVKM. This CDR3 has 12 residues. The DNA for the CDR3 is TGTGCCAGCAGAACTTTGGCTCAGCCCCGGCATTTT. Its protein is CASRTLAQPRHF.

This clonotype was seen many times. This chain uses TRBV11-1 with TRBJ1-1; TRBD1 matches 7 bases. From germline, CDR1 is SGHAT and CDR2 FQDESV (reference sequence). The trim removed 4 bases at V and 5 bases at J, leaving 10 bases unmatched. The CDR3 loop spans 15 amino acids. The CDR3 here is CASSSGKRQGTEAFF. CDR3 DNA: TGTGCCAGCAGCTCCGGAAAACGACAGGGAACTGAAGCTTTCTTT.